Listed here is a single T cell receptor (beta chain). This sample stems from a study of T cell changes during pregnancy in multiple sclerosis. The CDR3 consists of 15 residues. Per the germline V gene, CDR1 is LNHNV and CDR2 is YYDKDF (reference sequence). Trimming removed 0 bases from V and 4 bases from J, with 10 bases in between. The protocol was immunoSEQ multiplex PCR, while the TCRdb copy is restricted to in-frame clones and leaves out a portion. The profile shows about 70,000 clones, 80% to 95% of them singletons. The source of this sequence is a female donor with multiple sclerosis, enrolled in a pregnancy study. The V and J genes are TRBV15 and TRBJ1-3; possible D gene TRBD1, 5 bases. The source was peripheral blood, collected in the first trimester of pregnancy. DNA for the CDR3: TGTGCCACCAGCAGAGATCCAGGGTGGGGAAACACCATATATTTT. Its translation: CATSRDPGWGNTIYF.